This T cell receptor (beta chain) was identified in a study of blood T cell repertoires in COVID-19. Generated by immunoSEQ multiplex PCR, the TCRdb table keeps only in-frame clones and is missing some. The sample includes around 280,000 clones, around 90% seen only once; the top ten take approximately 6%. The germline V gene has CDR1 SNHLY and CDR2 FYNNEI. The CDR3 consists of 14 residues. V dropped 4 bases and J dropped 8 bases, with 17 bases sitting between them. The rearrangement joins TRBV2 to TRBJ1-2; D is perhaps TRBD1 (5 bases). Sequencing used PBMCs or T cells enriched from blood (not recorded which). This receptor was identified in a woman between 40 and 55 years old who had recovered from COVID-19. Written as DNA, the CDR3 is TGTGCCAGCAGTGTGAGTCGACAGACGAAGGGCTACACCTTC. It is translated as CASSVSRQTKGYTF. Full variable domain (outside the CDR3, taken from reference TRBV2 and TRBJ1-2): EPEVTQTPSHQVTQMGQEVILRCVPISNHLYFYWYRQILGQKVEFLVSFYNNEISEKSEIFDDQFSVERPDGSNFTLKIRSTKLEDSAMYFCASSVSRQTKGYTFGSGTRLTVV.